The rows below give T cell receptor beta chains drawn from one sample of a study of control samples from healthy donors and cancer patients. Profiling relied on immunoSEQ multiplex PCR, and the TCRdb table lists in-frame clones only, not all of them. Among approximately 94,000 clones listed, roughly nine tenths were seen once. The source material was blood. The source of these receptors is a woman aged 50 to 60 in good health. Each CDR3 is given with its conserved first and last residue. The D gene is left open where the match is weak. Clone size appears in some rows only: once, few, many, or a class for an expanded clone.

>TRBV7-9|TRBJ2-3|TRBD2|few|18
CASSLLAGDLLGTDTQYF
TGTGCCAGCAGCTTGTTAGCGGGCGATCTTCTAGGCACAGATACGCAGTATTTT
>TRBV6-4|TRBJ2-3|NA|NA|13
CASSERDTDTQYF
TGTGCCAGCAGTGAGCGGGACACAGATACGCAGTATTTT
>TRBV11-3|TRBJ1-1|NA|NA|13
CASSLARGAKTFF
TGTGCCAGCAGCTTAGCGCGGGGGGCGAAGACTTTCTTT
>TRBV15|TRBJ1-1|NA|NA|15
CATSRRGSRYGEAFF
TGTGCCACCAGCAGACGGGGCTCAAGGTATGGTGAAGCTTTCTTT
>TRBV5-6|TRBJ1-2|NA|NA|15
CASSPRTAVNYGYTF
TGTGCCAGCAGCCCAAGGACAGCCGTGAACTATGGCTACACCTTC
>TRBV7-8|TRBJ2-1|NA|NA|13
CASSLGTYNEQFF
TGTGCCAGCAGCTTAGGTACTTACAATGAGCAGTTCTTC
>TRBV28|TRBJ2-7|NA|NA|12
CASSLQGREQYF
TGTGCCAGCAGTCTACAGGGTCGCGAGCAGTACTTC
>TRBV7-2|TRBJ2-1|NA|NA|15
CASGGRARTYNEQFF
TGTGCCAGCGGAGGAAGGGCCCGTACCTACAATGAGCAGTTCTTC
>TRBV7-2|TRBJ1-4|NA|few|16
CASSLGVWVAVGKLFF
TGTGCCAGCAGCTTAGGGGTGTGGGTTGCTGTAGGAAAACTGTTTTTT
>TRBV9|TRBJ1-2|NA|NA|11
CASGGSDGYTF
TGTGCCAGCGGGGGTTCCGATGGCTACACCTTC
>TRBV11-2|TRBJ1-5|NA|once|13
CASSLDTHQPQHF
TGTGCCAGCAGCTTAGATACGCATCAGCCCCAGCATTTT
>TRBV6-6|TRBJ1-3|NA|NA|16
CASSRRRGNSGNTIYF
TGTGCCAGCAGTCGCCGAAGGGGGAACTCTGGAAACACCATATATTTT
>TRBV27|TRBJ2-7|TRBD2|once|16
CASSTSPLAGGYEQYF
TGTGCCAGCAGTACCTCACCCCTAGCGGGGGGTTACGAGCAGTACTTC
>TRBV19|TRBJ2-3|TRBD1|NA|16
CASRQRTGSGTDTQYF
TGTGCCAGTAGACAAAGGACAGGGAGCGGCACAGATACGCAGTATTTT
>TRBV5-1|TRBJ1-2|NA|NA|14
CASSFGVGDYGYTF
TGCGCCAGCAGCTTTGGGGTAGGAGACTATGGCTACACCTTC
>TRBV4-2|TRBJ2-2|NA|NA|17
CASSPAGAGANTGELFF
TGTGCCAGCAGCCCGGCAGGGGCAGGGGCTAACACCGGGGAGCTGTTTTTT
>TRBV4-3|TRBJ2-5|TRBD2|NA|15
CASSQASGGAGTQYF
TGCGCCAGCAGCCAAGCTAGCGGGGGGGCGGGGACCCAGTACTTC
>TRBV7-9|TRBJ2-1|TRBD2|NA|18
CASSFSGFRRGFNNEQFF
TGTGCCAGCAGCTTTAGTGGGTTTCGGCGGGGGTTTAACAATGAGCAGTTCTTC
>TRBV2|TRBJ1-6|TRBD1|once|16
CASRTGTGANNSPLHF
TGTGCCAGCAGGACCGGGACAGGGGCCAATAATTCACCCCTCCACTTT
>TRBV29-1|TRBJ1-1|NA|NA|13
CSVRQADNTEAFF
TGCAGCGTGAGACAGGCGGACAACACTGAAGCTTTCTTT
>TRBV11-3|TRBJ1-3|NA|NA|14
CASSIQSSGNTIYF
TGTGCCAGCAGCATACAGTCCTCTGGAAACACCATATATTTT
>TRBV7-9|TRBJ2-1|NA|NA|13
CASSFMGYNEQFF
TGTGCCAGCAGCTTCATGGGTTACAATGAGCAGTTCTTC
>TRBV12-3/TRBV12-4|TRBJ2-3|TRBD1|NA|13
CASNRGPTDTQYF
TGTGCCAGTAACAGGGGGCCGACAGATACGCAGTATTTT